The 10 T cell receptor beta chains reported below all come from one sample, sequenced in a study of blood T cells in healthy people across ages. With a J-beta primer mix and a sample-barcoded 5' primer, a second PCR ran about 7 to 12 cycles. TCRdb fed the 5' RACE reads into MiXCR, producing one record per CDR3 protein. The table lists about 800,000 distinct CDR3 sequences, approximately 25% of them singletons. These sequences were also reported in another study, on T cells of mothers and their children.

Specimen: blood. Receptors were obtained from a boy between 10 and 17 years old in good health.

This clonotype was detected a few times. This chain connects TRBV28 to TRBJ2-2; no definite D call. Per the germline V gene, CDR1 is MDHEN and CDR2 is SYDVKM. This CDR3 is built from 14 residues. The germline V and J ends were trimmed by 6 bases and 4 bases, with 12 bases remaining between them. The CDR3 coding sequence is TGTGCCAGCAGCCGAAGGACCTCCACCGGGGAGCTGTTTTTT. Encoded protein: CASSRRTSTGELFF.

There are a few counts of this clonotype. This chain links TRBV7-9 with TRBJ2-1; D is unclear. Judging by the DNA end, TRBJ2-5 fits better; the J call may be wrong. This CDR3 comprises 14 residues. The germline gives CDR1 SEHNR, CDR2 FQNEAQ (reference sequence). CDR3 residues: CASNPGPGAETQYF. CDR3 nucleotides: TGTGCCAGCAACCCCGGGCCGGGTGCAGAGACCCAGTACTTC.

The CDR3 nucleotides are TGTGCCAGCAGTTACGTATCGGCCGTTAAGGTAATCTACGAGCAGTACTTC. This codes for CASSYVSAVKVIYEQYF. This chain uses TRBV6-2 or TRBV6-3 with TRBJ2-7; D is ambiguous. V lost 2 bases to trimming and J lost 3 bases, with 20 bases between them. The V gene's germline CDR1 is MNHEY and CDR2 SVGEGT. The length of the CDR3 is 17 residues.

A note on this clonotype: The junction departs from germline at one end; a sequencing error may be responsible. As DNA, the CDR3 is TGTGCCTGCAGCTCCGGGAGAGGCTACACCTTC. Translating gives CACSSGRGYTF. V usage is TRBV7-8 and J usage is TRBJ1-2; D not resolved. Per germline, CDR1 SGHVS and CDR2 FQNEAQ. The CDR3 sequence is 11 residues long.

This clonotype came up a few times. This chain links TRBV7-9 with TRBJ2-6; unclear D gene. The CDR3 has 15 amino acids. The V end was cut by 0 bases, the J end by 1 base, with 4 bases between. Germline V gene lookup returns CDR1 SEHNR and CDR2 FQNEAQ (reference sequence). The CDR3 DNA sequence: TGTGCCAGCAGCTTAGCTCCGTCTGGGGCCAACGTCCTGACTTTC. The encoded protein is CASSLAPSGANVLTF.

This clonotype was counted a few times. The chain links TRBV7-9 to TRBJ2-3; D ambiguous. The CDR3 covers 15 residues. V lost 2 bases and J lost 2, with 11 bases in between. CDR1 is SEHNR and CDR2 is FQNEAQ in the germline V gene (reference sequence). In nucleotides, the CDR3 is TGTGCCAGCAGCTTAAGCCCCAACCCCACAGATACGCAGTATTTT. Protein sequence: CASSLSPNPTDTQYF.

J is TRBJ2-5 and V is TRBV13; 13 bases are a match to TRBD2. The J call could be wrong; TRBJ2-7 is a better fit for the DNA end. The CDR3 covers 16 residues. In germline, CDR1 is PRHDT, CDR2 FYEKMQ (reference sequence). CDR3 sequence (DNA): TGTGCCAGCAGCTTAGGACTAGCGGGAGGGCCCAACGAGCAGTACTTC. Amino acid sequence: CASSLGLAGGPNEQYF.

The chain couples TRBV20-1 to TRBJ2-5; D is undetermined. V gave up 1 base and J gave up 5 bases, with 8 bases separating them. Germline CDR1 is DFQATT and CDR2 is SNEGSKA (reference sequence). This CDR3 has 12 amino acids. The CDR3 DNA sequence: TGCAGTGCTAGAGCTAATCGGGAGACCCAGTACTTC. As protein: CSARANRETQYF.

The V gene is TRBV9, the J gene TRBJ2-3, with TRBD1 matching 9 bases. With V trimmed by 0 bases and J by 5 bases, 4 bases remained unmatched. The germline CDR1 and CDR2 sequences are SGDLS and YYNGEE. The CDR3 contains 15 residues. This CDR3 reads CASSVGQGGVDTQYF. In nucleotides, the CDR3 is TGTGCCAGCAGCGTAGGACAGGGGGGAGTAGATACGCAGTATTTT.

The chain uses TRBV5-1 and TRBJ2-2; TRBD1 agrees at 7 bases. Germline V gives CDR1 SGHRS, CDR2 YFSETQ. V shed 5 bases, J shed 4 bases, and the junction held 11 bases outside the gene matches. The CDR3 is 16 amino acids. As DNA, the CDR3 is TGCGCCAGCAGACCCGGACAGGCCCCGGCCACCGGGGAGCTGTTTTTT. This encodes CASRPGQAPATGELFF. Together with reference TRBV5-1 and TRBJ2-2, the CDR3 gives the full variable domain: KAGVTQTPRYLIKTRGQQVTLSCSPISGHRSVSWYQQTPGQGLQFLFEYFSETQRNKGNFPGRFSGRQFSNSRSEMNVSTLELGDSALYLCASRPGQAPATGELFFGEGSRLTVL.